This T cell receptor beta chain was profiled in a study of T cell responses to AZD1222 COVID-19 vaccine. Study-level results: White British people made up most donors, females outnumbered males, and clonal diversity was possibly underestimated. Among spike-specific TCRs, nearly half reportedly target unmutated variant regions. The number of AZD1222 recipients seropositive at baseline was only 6 or 7.

Germline V gene data show CDR1 as LNHNV and CDR2 as YYDKDF (reference sequence). This CDR3 region has 16 residues. Trimming removed 3 bases at V and 6 bases at J, with 15 bases between. The table came from immunoSEQ multiplex PCR; TCRdb's copy has only in-frame clones and leaves some out. This sample yields 130,000 to 150,000 clones, of which roughly 90% are seen a single time; approximately 1.8% belongs to the top ten. This clone was detected only a few times. The antigen remains unidentified. The source was peripheral blood, collected 28 days after the second AZD1222 dose. This clonotype was obtained from an adult who received the AZD1222 COVID-19 vaccine. V and J are TRBV15 and TRBJ1-6; perhaps TRBD1 as D (6 bases). In DNA, the CDR3 is TGTGCCACCAGCAGTTTGATAGGCAGGGGTAATTCACCCCTCCACTTT. This translates into CATSSLIGRGNSPLHF.